This T cell receptor (beta chain) derives from a study of T-cell memory formation after mild COVID-19. TCRdb fed the 5' RACE reads into MiXCR, producing one record per CDR3 protein. The sample carries hundreds of thousands of distinct CDR3 sequences, around 20% recorded once. Trimming removed 5 bases from V and 5 bases from J; junction bases left unmatched: 14. The CDR3 consists of 17 residues. Germline V lookup: CDR1 LGHNA, CDR2 YSLEER. The study's findings and limits: Day 15 to 85 contractors were CD4/CD8 balanced; later expanders leaned CD4+. The authors did not confirm SARS-CoV-2 specificity of second-wave clones peaking day 37.

Concerning this clonotype: Its matching antigen is unknown.

The receptor's source is an adult woman who had mild COVID-19 (a few samples of this study predate the infection). Cell type and time point are not known. V usage is TRBV4-3 and J usage is TRBJ2-2; 7 positions match TRBD1. Sequencing input: PBMCs or a T cell subset sorted from them (not recorded which). This CDR3 reads CASSASMRTGPTGELFF. Written as DNA, the CDR3 is TGCGCCAGCAGCGCCTCTATGCGGACAGGCCCAACCGGGGAGCTGTTTTTT.